Listed here are 11 T cell receptor beta chains from one sample, sequenced in a study of T cell changes during pregnancy in multiple sclerosis. Generated by immunoSEQ multiplex PCR, the TCRdb table keeps only in-frame clones and is missing some. The sample includes 55,000 to 80,000 clones, 85% to 90% of them seen just once. This specimen was peripheral blood, taken after pregnancy. Receptors originate from a female donor in good health, enrolled as a control in a pregnancy study.

V and J are TRBV6-1 and TRBJ2-3; no clear D gene. Trimming took 7 bases from V and 0 from J, leaving 11 bases between them. This CDR3 is built from 14 residues. The germline CDR1 and CDR2 sequences are MNHNS and SASEGT. The CDR3 DNA follows: TGTGCCAGCACATCAGGCCCTAGCACAGATACGCAGTATTTT. Its protein product is CASTSGPSTDTQYF.

The rearrangement links TRBV7-6 to TRBJ1-1, with a tentative D call TRBD1 (5 bases). The CDR3 loop spans 14 amino acids. Looked up from germline, CDR1 is SGHVS and CDR2 is FNYEAQ. Trimming left V 5 bases short and J 0 bases short, with 10 bases between. CDR3: CASSAGILNTEAFF. CDR3 coding DNA: TGTGCCAGCAGCGCAGGGATCTTGAACACTGAAGCTTTCTTT.

The chain combines TRBV5-1 with TRBJ2-3, with 8 bases aligning to TRBD2. CDR1 SGHRS and CDR2 YFSETQ come from the germline V gene. After removal of 5 bases from V and 3 bases from J, the junction contained 5 bases not matched to a gene. The CDR3 length is 14 residues. The CDR3 protein is CASRAGGLTDTQYF. In nucleotides, the CDR3 is TGCGCCAGCAGGGCGGGAGGACTGACAGATACGCAGTATTTT.

The J gene is TRBJ2-3, the V gene TRBV28, with D tentatively TRBD1 (6 bases). The CDR3 consists of 13 residues. Germline V gene sequence: CDR1 MDHEN, CDR2 SYDVKM. The germline V and J ends were trimmed by 7 bases and 4 bases, with 12 bases remaining between them. CDR3 in amino acids: CASTVSGADTQYF. DNA of the CDR3: TGTGCCAGCACCGTGTCAGGGGCAGATACGCAGTATTTT.

The rearrangement joins TRBV19 to TRBJ1-3, with 9 positions matching TRBD1. V lost 6 bases, J lost 8 bases, and 8 bases stayed unmatched. From germline, CDR1 is LNHDA and CDR2 SQIVND (reference sequence). The CDR3 has 14 residues. For the CDR3, the DNA is TGTGCCAGTAGCAACAGGGGGCAAACGGACACCATATATTTT. Translating gives CASSNRGQTDTIYF.

In the case of this clone: Other DNA sequences within the sample encode an identical CDR3. The V call is TRBV5-1, the J call TRBJ2-2; tentative D call: TRBD1 (5 bases). From germline, CDR1 is SGHRS and CDR2 YFSETQ. CDR3 length equals 15 residues. V was shortened by 4 bases and J by 1 base, with 11 bases between the two germline ends. CDR3 coding DNA: TGCGCCAGCAGCCCAACCCAGGGGAACACCGGGGAGCTGTTTTTT. Translating it yields CASSPTQGNTGELFF.

The V and J genes are TRBV12-5 and TRBJ2-7; 7 positions match TRBD1. This CDR3 is built from 15 residues. V trimming: 6 bases; J trimming: 4 bases; junction bases outside the gene matches: 12. Germline CDR1 LGHNT, CDR2 FRNRAP. DNA of the CDR3: TGTGCTAGTGGACGAAGACAGGGAATGGAGTACGAGCAGTACTTC. Protein sequence: CASGRRQGMEYEQYF.

This sequence joins TRBV19 and TRBJ1-1; 7 positions agree with TRBD1. The ends lost 9 bases at V and 1 base at J; junction bases unmatched: 11. Germline V gives CDR1 LNHDA, CDR2 SQIVND (reference sequence). The CDR3 is 15 residues long. In nucleotides, the CDR3 is TGTGCCAGCAGAAGACAGGGCGCCAAGAACACTGAAGCTTTCTTT. Amino acid sequence: CASRRQGAKNTEAFF.

The chain couples TRBV7-9 to TRBJ2-7; TRBD2 is a possible D gene (5 bases). Germline V gene lookup returns CDR1 SEHNR and CDR2 FQNEAQ (reference sequence). V lost 5 bases and J 2 bases, leaving 13 bases between the germline ends. The CDR3 contains 14 residues. The CDR3 region is CASSPRARAYEQYF. CDR3 DNA sequence: TGTGCCAGCAGCCCGAGGGCTCGGGCCTACGAGCAGTACTTC.

The chain carries TRBV5-1 and TRBJ2-7; 11 bases are a match to TRBD2. Losses at the gene ends were 1 base for V and 5 bases for J; bases not matched to a gene: 8. The CDR3 has 16 residues. Germline CDR1 and CDR2: SGHRS and YFSETQ. The CDR3 bases are TGCGCCAGCAGCTTGCCCAATAGCGGGGGGGCGAACGAGCAGTACTTC. Encoded protein: CASSLPNSGGANEQYF.

The rearrangement joins TRBV6-5 to TRBJ2-2; 8 nucleotides match TRBD2. Germline V lookup: CDR1 MNHEY, CDR2 SVGAGI. The CDR3 loop spans 15 amino acids. J was trimmed by 4 bases and V by 2 bases; bases with no gene match: 3. CDR3 DNA sequence: TGTGCCAGCAGTTACGTCGGGGGGGCCACCGGGGAGCTGTTTTTT. Amino acid sequence: CASSYVGGATGELFF.